This entry features one TCR beta chain sequence. This table comes from immunoSEQ multiplex PCR, and its TCRdb copy is limited to in-frame clones, with some not included. Of about 81,000 clones listed, almost 90% are singletons. This sample stems from a study of blood T cell repertoires in COVID-19. Germline V gives CDR1 SGHTA, CDR2 FQGTGA. The V and J ends lost 5 bases and 4 bases respectively, with 17 bases between them. This CDR3 has 16 residues. The chain joins TRBV7-3 to TRBJ2-2, with D tentatively TRBD1 (6 bases). The clonotype comes from a woman of 80 years or more with acute or convalescent COVID-19. Specimen: peripheral blood. CDR3 sequence (DNA): TGTGCCAGCAGCCCCCAAGTGGCAGGGGTCACCGGGGAGCTGTTTTTT. Translation: CASSPQVAGVTGELFF.